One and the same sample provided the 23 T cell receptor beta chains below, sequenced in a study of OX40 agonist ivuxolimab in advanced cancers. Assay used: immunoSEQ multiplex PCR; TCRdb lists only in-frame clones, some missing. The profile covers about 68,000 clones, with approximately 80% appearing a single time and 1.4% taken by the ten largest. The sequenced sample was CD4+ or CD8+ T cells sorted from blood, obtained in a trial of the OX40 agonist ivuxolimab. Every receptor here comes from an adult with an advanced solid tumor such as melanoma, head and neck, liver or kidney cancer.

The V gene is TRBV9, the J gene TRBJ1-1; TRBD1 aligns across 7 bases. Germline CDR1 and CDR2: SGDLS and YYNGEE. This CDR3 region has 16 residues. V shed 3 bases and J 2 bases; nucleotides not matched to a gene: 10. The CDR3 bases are TGTGCCAGCAGCGGACGTCCAGGACAGGAAAACACTGAAGCTTTCTTT. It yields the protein CASSGRPGQENTEAFF.

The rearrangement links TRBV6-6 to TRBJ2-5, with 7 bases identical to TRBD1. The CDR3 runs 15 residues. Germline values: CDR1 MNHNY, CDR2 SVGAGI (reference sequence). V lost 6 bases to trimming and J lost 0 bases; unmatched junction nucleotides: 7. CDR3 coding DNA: TGTGCCAGCAGACTCGACAGGGCGCACCAAGAGACCCAGTACTTC. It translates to CASRLDRAHQETQYF.

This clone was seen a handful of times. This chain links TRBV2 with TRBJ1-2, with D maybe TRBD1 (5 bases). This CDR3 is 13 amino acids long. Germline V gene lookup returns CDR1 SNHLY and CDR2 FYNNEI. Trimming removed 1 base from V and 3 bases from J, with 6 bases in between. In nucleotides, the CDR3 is TGTGCCAGCAGTGAAGGGGGGTACTATGGCTACACCTTC. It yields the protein CASSEGGYYGYTF.

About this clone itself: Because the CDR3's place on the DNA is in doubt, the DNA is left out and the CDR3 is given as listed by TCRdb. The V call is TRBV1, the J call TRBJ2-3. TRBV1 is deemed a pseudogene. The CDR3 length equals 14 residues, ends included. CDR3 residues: CTSNGYPCTDTQYF.

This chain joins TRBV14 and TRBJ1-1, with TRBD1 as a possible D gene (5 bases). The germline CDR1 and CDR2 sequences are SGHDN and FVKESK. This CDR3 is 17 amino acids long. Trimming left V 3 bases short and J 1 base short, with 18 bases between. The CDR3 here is CASSHPTAHRRNTEAFF. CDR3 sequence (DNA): TGTGCCAGCAGCCACCCAACGGCTCACAGGAGGAACACTGAAGCTTTCTTT.

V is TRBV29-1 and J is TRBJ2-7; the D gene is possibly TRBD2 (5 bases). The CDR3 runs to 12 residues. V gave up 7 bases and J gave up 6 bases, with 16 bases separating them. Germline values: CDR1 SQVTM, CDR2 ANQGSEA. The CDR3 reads CSGAGPLGEQYF. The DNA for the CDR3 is TGCAGCGGGGCGGGCCCACTAGGCGAGCAGTACTTC.

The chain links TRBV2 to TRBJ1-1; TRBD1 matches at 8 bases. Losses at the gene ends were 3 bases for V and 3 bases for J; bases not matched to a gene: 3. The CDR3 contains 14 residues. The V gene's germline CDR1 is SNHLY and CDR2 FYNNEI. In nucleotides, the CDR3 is TGTGCCAGCAGTGACAGGGGGCCCGACACTGAAGCTTTCTTT. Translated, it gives CASSDRGPDTEAFF. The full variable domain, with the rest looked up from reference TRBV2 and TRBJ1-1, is EPEVTQTPSHQVTQMGQEVILRCVPISNHLYFYWYRQILGQKVEFLVSFYNNEISEKSEIFDDQFSVERPDGSNFTLKIRSTKLEDSAMYFCASSDRGPDTEAFFGQGTRLTVV.

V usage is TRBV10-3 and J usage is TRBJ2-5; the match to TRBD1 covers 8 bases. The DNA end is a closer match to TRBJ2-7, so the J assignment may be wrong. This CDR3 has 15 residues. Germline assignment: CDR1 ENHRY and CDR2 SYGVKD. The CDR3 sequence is CAISGAGTGDDEQYF. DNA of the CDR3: TGTGCCATCAGTGGGGCCGGGACAGGTGACGACGAGCAGTACTTC.

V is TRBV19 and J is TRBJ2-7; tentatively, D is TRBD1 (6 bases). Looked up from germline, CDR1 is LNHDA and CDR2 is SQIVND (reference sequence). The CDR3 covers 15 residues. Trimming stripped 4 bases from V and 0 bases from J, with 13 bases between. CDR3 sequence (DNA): TGTGCCAGTAGTACTCCCGGGGACAACTCCTACGAGCAGTACTTC. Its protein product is CASSTPGDNSYEQYF.

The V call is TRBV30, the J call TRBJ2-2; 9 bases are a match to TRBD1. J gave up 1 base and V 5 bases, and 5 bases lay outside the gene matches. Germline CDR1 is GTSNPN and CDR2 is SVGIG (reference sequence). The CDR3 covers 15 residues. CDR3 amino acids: CAWRTGVMNTGELFF. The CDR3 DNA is TGTGCCTGGCGGACAGGGGTGATGAACACCGGGGAGCTGTTTTTT.

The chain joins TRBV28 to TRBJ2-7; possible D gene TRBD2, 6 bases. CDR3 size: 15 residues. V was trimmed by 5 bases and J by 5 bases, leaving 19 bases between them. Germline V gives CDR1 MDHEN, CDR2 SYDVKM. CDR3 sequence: CASSPTFRGRHEQYF. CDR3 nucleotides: TGTGCCAGCAGTCCGACCTTTAGAGGGAGGCACGAGCAGTACTTC.

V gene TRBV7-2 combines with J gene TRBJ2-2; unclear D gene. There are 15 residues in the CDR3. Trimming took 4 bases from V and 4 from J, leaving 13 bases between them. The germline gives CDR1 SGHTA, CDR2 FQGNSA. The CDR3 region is CASSSRQAGTGELFF. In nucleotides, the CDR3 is TGTGCCAGCAGCTCTCGGCAGGCTGGCACCGGGGAGCTGTTTTTT.

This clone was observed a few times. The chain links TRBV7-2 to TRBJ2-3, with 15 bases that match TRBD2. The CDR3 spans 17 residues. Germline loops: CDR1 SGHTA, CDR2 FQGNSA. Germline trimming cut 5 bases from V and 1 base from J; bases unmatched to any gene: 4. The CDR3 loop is CASSPGLAGGRTDTQYF. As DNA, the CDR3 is TGTGCCAGCAGCCCCGGACTAGCGGGGGGGCGCACAGATACGCAGTATTTT.

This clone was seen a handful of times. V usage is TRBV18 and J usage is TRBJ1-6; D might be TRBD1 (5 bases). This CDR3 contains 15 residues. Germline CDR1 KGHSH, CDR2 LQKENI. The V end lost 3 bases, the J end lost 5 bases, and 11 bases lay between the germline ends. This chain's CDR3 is CASSPPGGNNSPLHF. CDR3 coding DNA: TGTGCCAGCTCACCTCCCGGGGGGAATAATTCACCCCTCCACTTT. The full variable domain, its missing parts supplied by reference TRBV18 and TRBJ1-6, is NAGVMQNPRHLVRRRGQEARLRCSPMKGHSHVYWYRQLPEEGLKFMVYLQKENIIDESGMPKERFSAEFPKEGPSILRIQQVVRGDSAAYFCASSPPGGNNSPLHFGNGTRLTVT.

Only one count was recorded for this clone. CDR3 sequence: CASSLGGSYTEAFF. The CDR3 region has the DNA TGTGCCAGCAGTTTAGGGGGGTCTTACACTGAAGCTTTCTTT. V is TRBV28 and J is TRBJ1-1; possible D gene TRBD1, 5 bases. V lost 2 bases and J lost 3, with 10 bases in between. Germline loops: CDR1 MDHEN, CDR2 SYDVKM. CDR3 length equals 14 residues.

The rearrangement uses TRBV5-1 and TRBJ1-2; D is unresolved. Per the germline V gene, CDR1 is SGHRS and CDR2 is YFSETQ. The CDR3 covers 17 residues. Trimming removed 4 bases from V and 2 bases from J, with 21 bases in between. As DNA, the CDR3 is TGCGCCAGCAGCCAAGAGGTTGCAGTGATTGGGAACTATGGCTACACCTTC. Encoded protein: CASSQEVAVIGNYGYTF.

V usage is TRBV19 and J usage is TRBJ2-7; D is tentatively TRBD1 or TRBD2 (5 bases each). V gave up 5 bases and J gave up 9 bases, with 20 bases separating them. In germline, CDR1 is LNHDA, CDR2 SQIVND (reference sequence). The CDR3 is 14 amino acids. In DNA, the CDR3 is TGTGCCAGTAGTCTATCTCCCCACGGGGCGAGGCAGTACTTC. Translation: CASSLSPHGARQYF.

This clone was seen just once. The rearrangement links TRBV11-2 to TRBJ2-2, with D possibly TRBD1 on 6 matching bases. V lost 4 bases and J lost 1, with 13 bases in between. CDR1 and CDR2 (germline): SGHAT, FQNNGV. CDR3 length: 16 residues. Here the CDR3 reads CASSYGTRQNTGELFF. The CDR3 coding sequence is TGTGCCAGCAGCTACGGGACAAGACAGAACACCGGGGAGCTGTTTTTT.

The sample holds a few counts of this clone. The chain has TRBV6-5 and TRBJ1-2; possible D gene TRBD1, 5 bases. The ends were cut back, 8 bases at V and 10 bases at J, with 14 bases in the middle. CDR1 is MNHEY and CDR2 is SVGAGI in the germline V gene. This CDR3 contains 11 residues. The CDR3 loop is CASGRFRDYTF. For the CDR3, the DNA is TGTGCCAGCGGTAGATTCAGGGACTACACCTTC.

The CDR3 coding sequence is TGTGCCAGTCGGTCGAACACTGAAGCTTTCTTT. Its protein is CASRSNTEAFF. The rearrangement uses TRBV19 and TRBJ1-1; unclear D gene. CDR3 length equals 11 residues. Germline V gene sequence: CDR1 LNHDA, CDR2 SQIVND (reference sequence). Between the trimmed V and J ends, which lost 8 bases and 1 base, there was a span of 5 bases.

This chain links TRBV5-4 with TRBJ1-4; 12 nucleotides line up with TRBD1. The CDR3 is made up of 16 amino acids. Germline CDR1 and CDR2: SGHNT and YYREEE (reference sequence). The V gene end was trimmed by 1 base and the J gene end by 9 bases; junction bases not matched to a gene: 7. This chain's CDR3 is CASSLPSGTGGKKLFF. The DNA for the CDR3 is TGTGCCAGCAGCTTGCCCTCCGGGACAGGGGGCAAAAAACTGTTTTTT. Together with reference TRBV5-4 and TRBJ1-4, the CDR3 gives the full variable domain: ETGVTQSPTHLIKTRGQQVTLRCSSQSGHNTVSWYQQALGQGPQFIFQYYREEENGRGNFPPRFSGLQFPNYSSELNVNALELDDSALYLCASSLPSGTGGKKLFFGSGTQLSVL.

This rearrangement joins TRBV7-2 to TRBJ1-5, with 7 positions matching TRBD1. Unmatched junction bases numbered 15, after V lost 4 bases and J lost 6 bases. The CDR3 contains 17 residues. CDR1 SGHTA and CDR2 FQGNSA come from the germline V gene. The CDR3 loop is CASSSGQRRWGTQPQHF. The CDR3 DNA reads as TGTGCCAGCAGCTCGGGACAGCGTAGATGGGGAACTCAGCCCCAGCATTTT.

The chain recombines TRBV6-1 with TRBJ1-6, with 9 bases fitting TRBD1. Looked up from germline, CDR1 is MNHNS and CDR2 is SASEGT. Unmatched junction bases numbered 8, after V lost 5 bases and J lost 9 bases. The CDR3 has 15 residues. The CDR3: CASSTVDRGGSPLHF. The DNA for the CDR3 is TGTGCCAGCAGTACCGTGGACAGGGGAGGTTCACCCCTCCACTTT.